This T cell receptor beta chain was identified in a study of beta chain features in type 1 diabetes. Expressed TCRB transcripts got sequenced, as all isolated RNA was reverse transcribed. Here immunoSEQ multiplex PCR was the method, and the copy in TCRdb shows in-frame clones only, minus some. Of hundreds of thousands of clones listed, under 70% are singletons. Sequenced material: naive CD4+ T cells from blood. The clonotype comes from a man aged 25 to 45 in good health.

The CDR3 region is CASSGPGTGELFF. CDR3 nucleotides: TGTGCCAGCAGCGGTCCCGGGACCGGGGAGCTGTTTTTT. This chain joins TRBV9 and TRBJ2-2; D ambiguous. Per germline, CDR1 SGDLS and CDR2 YYNGEE. This CDR3 has 13 amino acids. With 3 bases removed from V and 5 bases from J, the gap between germline ends came to 8 bases.